This entry is about one T cell receptor beta chain. The sample originates from a study of T cells in Graves' hyperthyroidism and ophthalmopathy. TCR beta CDR3 region amplification was performed from RNA transcripts. First-round RT-PCR of the TCR CDR3 relied on the HTBI primer set. MiXCR, applied by TCRdb to the multiplex PCR reads, yields one record per CDR3 protein. The sample holds some 500,000 distinct CDR3 sequences, around 15% seen once. Per the germline V gene, CDR1 is DFQATT and CDR2 is SNEGSKA (reference sequence). Trimming cost V 2 bases and J 1 base, with 9 bases left between them. The CDR3 is 14 amino acids.

The chain links TRBV20-1 to TRBJ2-1; D is uncertain. Material for sequencing was blood. This receptor was identified in a woman under 40 with Graves' ophthalmopathy. CDR3: CSARRPRSYNEQFF. DNA for the CDR3: TGCAGTGCTAGAAGGCCTAGATCCTACAATGAGCAGTTCTTC.